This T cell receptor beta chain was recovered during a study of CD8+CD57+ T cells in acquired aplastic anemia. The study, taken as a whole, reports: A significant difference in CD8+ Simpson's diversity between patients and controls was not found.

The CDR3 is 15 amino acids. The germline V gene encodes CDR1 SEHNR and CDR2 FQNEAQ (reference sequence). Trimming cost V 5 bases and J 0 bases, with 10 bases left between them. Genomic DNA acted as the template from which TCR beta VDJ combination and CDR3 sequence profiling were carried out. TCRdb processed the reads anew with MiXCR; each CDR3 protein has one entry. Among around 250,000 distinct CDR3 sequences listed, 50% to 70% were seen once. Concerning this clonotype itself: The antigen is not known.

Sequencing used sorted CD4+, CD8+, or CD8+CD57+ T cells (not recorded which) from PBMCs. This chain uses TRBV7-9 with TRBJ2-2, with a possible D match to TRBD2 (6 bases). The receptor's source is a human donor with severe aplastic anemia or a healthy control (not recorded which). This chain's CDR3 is CASSGAGPNTGELFF. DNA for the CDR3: TGTGCCAGCAGCGGCGCGGGACCGAACACCGGGGAGCTGTTTTTT.